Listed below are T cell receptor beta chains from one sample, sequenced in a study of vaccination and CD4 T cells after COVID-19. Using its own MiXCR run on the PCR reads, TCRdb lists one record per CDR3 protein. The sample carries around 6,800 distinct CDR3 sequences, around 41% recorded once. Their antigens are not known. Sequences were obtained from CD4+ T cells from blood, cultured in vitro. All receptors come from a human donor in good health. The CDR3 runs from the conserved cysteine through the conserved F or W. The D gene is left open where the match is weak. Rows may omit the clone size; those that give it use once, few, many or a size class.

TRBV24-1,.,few,CATSFGINQPQHF
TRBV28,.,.,CASSLASVYNSPLHF
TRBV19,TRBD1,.,CASSIVRDSPIYEQYF
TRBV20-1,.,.,CSAGASGLNTEAFF
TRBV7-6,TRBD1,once,CASSRDRGYEKLFF
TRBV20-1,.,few,CSARVAQSSYNSPLHF
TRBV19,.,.,CASSPLNEGIGQPQHF
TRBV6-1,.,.,CASNRQRSFDEQFF
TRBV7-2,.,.,CASSLAFRGNTIYF
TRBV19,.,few,CAASGARAQPQHF
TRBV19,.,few,CASSPLERSYGYTF
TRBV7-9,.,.,CASSLRRTEAFF
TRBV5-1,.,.,CASSLVAGMNTEAFF
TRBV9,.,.,CASSVDGENTEAFF
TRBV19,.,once,CASKKDQGRNQPQHF
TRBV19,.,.,CASTHRGSQGYGYTF
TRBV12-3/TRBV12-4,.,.,CASSPSGGRGRGNQPQHF
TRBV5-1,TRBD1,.,CASSYLPGQGRKTNYGYTF
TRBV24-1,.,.,CATSVGDTDTQYF
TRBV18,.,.,CASSPVPPEAFF
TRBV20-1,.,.,CSALPGPYGYTF
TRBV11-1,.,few,CASYRVQPQHF
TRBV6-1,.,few,CASRDRLANQETQYF
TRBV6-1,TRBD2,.,CASSTSPLAGITDTQYF
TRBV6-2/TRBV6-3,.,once,CASSYWQAGANVLTF
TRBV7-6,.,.,CASSLSPDNEQFF
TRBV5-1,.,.,CASSDPGYTDTQYF
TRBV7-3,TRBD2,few,CASSRGGDTGELFF
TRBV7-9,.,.,CASSLDLNTEAFF
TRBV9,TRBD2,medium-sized,CASSVTAGGTQYF
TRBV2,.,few,CASRTDGNIYGYTF
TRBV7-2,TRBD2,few,CASRGGSTDTQYF
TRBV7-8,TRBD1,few,CASTGTGRGDQPQHF
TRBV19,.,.,CASSPWANYGYTF
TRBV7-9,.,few,CASSLGTEYGYTF
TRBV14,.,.,CASSPRVAGMNTEAFF
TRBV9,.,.,CASSVAGHFSYEQYF
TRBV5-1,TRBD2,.,CASSLTSGGQQTQYF
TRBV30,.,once,CAWTTHANTEAFF
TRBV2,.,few,CASSEGGPQHF
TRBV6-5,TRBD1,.,CASSWDSALEAFF
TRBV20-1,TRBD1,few,CSATGQPNSPLHF
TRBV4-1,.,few,CASSQVDMGLSNQPQHF
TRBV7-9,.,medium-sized,CASSIGVYEQYF
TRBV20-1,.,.,CSARDKAGMGYSNQPQHF
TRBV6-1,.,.,CASSDWTVSYEQYF
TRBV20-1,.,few,CSASKADTQYF
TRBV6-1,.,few,CASRQGLGYGYTF
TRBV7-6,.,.,CASSSQTGPNTGAGYGYTF
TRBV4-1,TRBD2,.,CASSQALAGSTDTQYF
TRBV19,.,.,CASKIAETSYNEQFF
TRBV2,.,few,CASSEAVGTQHF
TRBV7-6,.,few,CASSLEWGGEAFF
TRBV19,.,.,CASRGSLIHTQYF
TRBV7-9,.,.,CASSLDPGQLYGYTF